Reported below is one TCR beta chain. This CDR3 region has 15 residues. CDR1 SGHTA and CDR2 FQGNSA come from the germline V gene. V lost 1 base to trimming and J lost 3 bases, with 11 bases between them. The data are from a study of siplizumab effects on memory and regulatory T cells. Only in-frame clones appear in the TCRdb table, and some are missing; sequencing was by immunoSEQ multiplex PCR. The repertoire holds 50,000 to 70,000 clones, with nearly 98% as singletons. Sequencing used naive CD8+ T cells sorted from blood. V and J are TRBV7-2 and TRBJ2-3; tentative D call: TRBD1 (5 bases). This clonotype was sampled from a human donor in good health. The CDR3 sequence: CASSLGYRLTDTQYF. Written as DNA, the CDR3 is TGTGCCAGCAGCTTAGGGTACAGGCTGACAGATACGCAGTATTTT.